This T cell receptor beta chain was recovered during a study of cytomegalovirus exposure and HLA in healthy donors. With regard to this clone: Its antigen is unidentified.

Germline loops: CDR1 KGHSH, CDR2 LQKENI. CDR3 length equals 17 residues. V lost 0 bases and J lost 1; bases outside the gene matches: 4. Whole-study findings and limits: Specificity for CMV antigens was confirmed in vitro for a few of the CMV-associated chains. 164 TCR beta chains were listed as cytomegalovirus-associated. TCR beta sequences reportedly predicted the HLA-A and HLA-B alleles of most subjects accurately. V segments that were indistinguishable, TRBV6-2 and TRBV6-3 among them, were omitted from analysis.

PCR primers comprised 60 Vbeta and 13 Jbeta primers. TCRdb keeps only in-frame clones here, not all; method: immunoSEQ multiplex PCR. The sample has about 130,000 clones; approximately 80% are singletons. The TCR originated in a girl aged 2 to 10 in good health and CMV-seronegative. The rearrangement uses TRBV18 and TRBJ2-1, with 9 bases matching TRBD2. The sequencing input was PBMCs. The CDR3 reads CASSPPEREVSYNEQFF. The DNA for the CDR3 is TGTGCCAGCTCACCACCGGAGCGGGAGGTGTCCTACAATGAGCAGTTCTTC.